Listed below are T cell receptor beta chains from one sample, sequenced in a study of blood T cell repertoires in COVID-19. Sequencing used immunoSEQ multiplex PCR; TCRdb keeps in-frame clones, though not all of them. This table has roughly 410,000 clones, over 75% appearing once. Sequencing used peripheral blood. The receptors shown here come from a woman in her thirties or forties with COVID-19, enrolled during active disease. Both conserved end residues are part of each CDR3.

j_gene,v_gene,CDR3aa
TRBJ2-1,TRBV24-1,CATSDPGLIPNEQFF
TRBJ1-5,TRBV7-9,CASSQGTNQPQHF
TRBJ2-5,TRBV5-1,CASSTTGGQETQYF
TRBJ2-7,TRBV5-1,CASSWGLGASSGAYEQYF
TRBJ2-1,TRBV28,CASSSAGAAYNEQFF
TRBJ1-3,TRBV9,CASSALSGNTIYF
TRBJ1-3,TRBV20-1,CSASGLGNTIYF
TRBJ2-1,TRBV11-3,CASSLSGGYNEQFF
TRBJ2-3,TRBV14,CASSQGGGRVTDTQYF
TRBJ1-3,TRBV6-5,CASSYSGQGARNTIYF
TRBJ1-1,TRBV5-1,CASSRDIGTEAFF
TRBJ2-2,TRBV3-1/TRBV3-2,CASSQKGTGTTNGELFF
TRBJ2-7,TRBV28,CASRTTGHEQYF
TRBJ1-2,TRBV29-1,CSVDPDRLYGYTF
TRBJ1-1,TRBV7-9,CASSLAGGLWATEAFF
TRBJ2-1,TRBV3-1/TRBV3-2,CASSLLAGGPDEQFF
TRBJ2-2,TRBV6-4,CASSRDMANTGELFF
TRBJ1-2,TRBV14,CASSPLDTIHYGYTF
TRBJ2-7,TRBV7-2,CASSSRTDYEQYF
TRBJ1-1,TRBV5-1,CASSLVGQGSQGTEAFF
TRBJ2-2,TRBV6-2/TRBV6-3,CASSTGLAGENTGELFF
TRBJ1-1,TRBV7-3,CASSATGGEYTEAFF
TRBJ1-6,TRBV5-1,CASSLVPARGNSPLHF
TRBJ2-5,TRBV11-2,CASSLGLQETQYF
TRBJ1-1,TRBV28,CASVSAWGSQNTEAFF